These T cell receptor beta chains were read from a single sample in a study of blood T cell repertoires in COVID-19. Profiled with immunoSEQ multiplex PCR; TCRdb holds only in-frame clones, not every one. Altogether about 270,000 clones are present, approximately 90% being singletons, with the ten largest covering roughly 2.9%. The sample comprised PBMCs or T cells enriched from blood (not recorded which). The source is a man aged 35 to 55 who had been exposed to COVID-19. Each CDR3 is given without its conserved first and last residue.

v_call: TRBV7-9; j_call: TRBJ2-4; cdr3_aa: ASSLIGLDKNIQY
v_call: TRBV20-1; j_call: TRBJ1-2; cdr3_aa: SASQTGTGMGYT
v_call: TRBV25-1; j_call: TRBJ1-1; cdr3_aa: GSPLKVALNTEAF
v_call: TRBV19; j_call: TRBJ2-1; cdr3_aa: ASSPPAALSLGEQF
v_call: TRBV4-1; j_call: TRBJ1-4; cdr3_aa: ASSHQTAFNEKLF
v_call: TRBV27; j_call: TRBJ1-1; cdr3_aa: ASLPLNTEAF
v_call: TRBV4-2; j_call: TRBJ2-1; cdr3_aa: ASSPDPNEGRNNEQF
v_call: TRBV5-1; j_call: TRBJ1-2; cdr3_aa: ASSLSSGVGDGYT
v_call: TRBV24-1; j_call: TRBJ2-1; cdr3_aa: ATSSSGNSYNEQF
v_call: TRBV19; j_call: TRBJ1-2; cdr3_aa: ASTSGPGDYGYT
v_call: TRBV6-5; j_call: TRBJ2-7; cdr3_aa: ASSPDRDNSYEQY
v_call: TRBV5-1; j_call: TRBJ1-4; cdr3_aa: ASSRQGSNEKLF
v_call: TRBV7-9; j_call: TRBJ1-1; cdr3_aa: ASSVSSGQGDDEAF
v_call: TRBV14; j_call: TRBJ1-6; cdr3_aa: ASSTTGHSNSPLH
v_call: TRBV28; j_call: TRBJ1-1; cdr3_aa: ASSLPRTANTEAF
v_call: TRBV6-1; j_call: TRBJ1-5; cdr3_aa: ASSEGQSNQPQH
v_call: TRBV5-4; j_call: TRBJ2-2; cdr3_aa: ASSRDKGVTGELF
v_call: TRBV13; j_call: TRBJ1-2; cdr3_aa: ASSSKTHSYGYT
v_call: TRBV27; j_call: TRBJ1-2; cdr3_aa: ASSYSGTSYGYT
v_call: TRBV9; j_call: TRBJ2-7; cdr3_aa: ASSVGSSGRNEQY
v_call: TRBV6-5; j_call: TRBJ2-1; cdr3_aa: ASSRAGTEYNEQF
v_call: TRBV4-3; j_call: TRBJ2-2; cdr3_aa: ASSQDSQGGGELF
v_call: TRBV18; j_call: TRBJ2-3; cdr3_aa: ASPISGGPTDTQY
v_call: TRBV5-1; j_call: TRBJ2-2; cdr3_aa: ASSTPEGAGELF
v_call: TRBV6-5; j_call: TRBJ1-4; cdr3_aa: ASSYSPPELNEKLF
v_call: TRBV7-3; j_call: TRBJ2-2; cdr3_aa: ASSLGLARTGELF
v_call: TRBV24-1; j_call: TRBJ1-4; cdr3_aa: ATGTGGNEKLF
v_call: TRBV27; j_call: TRBJ2-7; cdr3_aa: ASSTGPAPSYEQY
v_call: TRBV6-5; j_call: TRBJ2-3; cdr3_aa: ASSYGGGTDTQY
v_call: TRBV28; j_call: TRBJ2-2; cdr3_aa: ASSSRVDYTGELF
v_call: TRBV7-3; j_call: TRBJ2-1; cdr3_aa: ASSLRGVTSSYNEQF
v_call: TRBV5-4; j_call: TRBJ1-6; cdr3_aa: ASSLGQGFLH
v_call: TRBV2; j_call: TRBJ1-2; cdr3_aa: ASSEAGRGNGYT
v_call: TRBV11-3; j_call: TRBJ1-3; cdr3_aa: ASSLGRSSGNTIY
v_call: TRBV7-9; j_call: TRBJ1-1; cdr3_aa: ASSLGLASDMRAF
v_call: TRBV7-2; j_call: TRBJ1-1; cdr3_aa: ASSLVPGAWEAF
v_call: TRBV11-2; j_call: TRBJ2-1; cdr3_aa: ASSLFRFNNEQF
v_call: TRBV12-3/TRBV12-4; j_call: TRBJ2-5; cdr3_aa: ASRSRYAETQY
v_call: TRBV7-9; j_call: TRBJ1-3; cdr3_aa: ASSLEGTGEG
v_call: TRBV29-1; j_call: TRBJ2-7; cdr3_aa: SVSGTRDRGDEQY
v_call: TRBV11-3; j_call: TRBJ2-5; cdr3_aa: ASSLGAVVAGGETQY
v_call: TRBV7-8; j_call: TRBJ2-2; cdr3_aa: ASSLSGKPGELF
v_call: TRBV7-9; j_call: TRBJ2-1; cdr3_aa: ASSLIAVNEQF
v_call: TRBV3-1/TRBV3-2; j_call: TRBJ2-5; cdr3_aa: ASSPPMSDQETQY
v_call: TRBV6-4; j_call: TRBJ2-3; cdr3_aa: ASSDSASSGGTDTQY
v_call: TRBV12-3/TRBV12-4; j_call: TRBJ2-7; cdr3_aa: AAGSLYEQY
v_call: TRBV27; j_call: TRBJ2-7; cdr3_aa: ASSQHSGDSLYEQY
v_call: TRBV2; j_call: TRBJ2-7; cdr3_aa: ASRGTSGTSGHEQY
v_call: TRBV6-5; j_call: TRBJ2-3; cdr3_aa: ASIGRDRGPDTQY